The subject of this entry is one T cell receptor (beta chain). V dropped 4 bases and J dropped 7; count of bases not matched to a gene: 12. The CDR3 runs 15 residues. Germline CDR1 reads SGHRS; CDR2 reads YFSETQ. These data belong to a study of blood T cell repertoires in COVID-19. Some clones are missing from TCRdb's copy, which holds only in-frame ones; the method was immunoSEQ multiplex PCR. The sample has approximately 92,000 clones, less than 85% seen once. This chain uses TRBV5-1 with TRBJ2-7; 9 positions match TRBD1. The TCR was taken from a man between 50 and 59 years old who had recovered from COVID-19. The sequenced material came from peripheral blood. The CDR3 DNA reads TGCGCCAGCAGCCCGGTTGGGGACAGGGTGGAAGAGCAGTACTTC. Its protein product is CASSPVGDRVEEQYF. Together with reference TRBV5-1 and TRBJ2-7, the CDR3 gives the full variable domain: KAGVTQTPRYLIKTRGQQVTLSCSPISGHRSVSWYQQTPGQGLQFLFEYFSETQRNKGNFPGRFSGRQFSNSRSEMNVSTLELGDSALYLCASSPVGDRVEEQYFGPGTRLTVT.